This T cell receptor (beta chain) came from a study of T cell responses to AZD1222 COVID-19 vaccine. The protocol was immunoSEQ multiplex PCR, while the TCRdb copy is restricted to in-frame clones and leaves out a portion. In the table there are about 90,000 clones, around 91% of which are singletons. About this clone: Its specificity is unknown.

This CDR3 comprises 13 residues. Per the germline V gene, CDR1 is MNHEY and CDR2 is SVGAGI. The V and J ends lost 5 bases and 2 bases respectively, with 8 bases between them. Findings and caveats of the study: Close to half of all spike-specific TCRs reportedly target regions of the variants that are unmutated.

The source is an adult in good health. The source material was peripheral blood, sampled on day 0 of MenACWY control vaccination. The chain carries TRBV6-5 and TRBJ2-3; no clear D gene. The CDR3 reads CASSPPNTDTQYF. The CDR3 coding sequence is TGTGCCAGCAGTCCACCTAACACAGATACGCAGTATTTT.